This is a list of T cell receptor beta chains from one sample in a study of shared clonotypes between healthy human individuals. TCRdb's table, derived via immunoSEQ multiplex PCR, lists solely in-frame clones and lacks some. The data show 550,000 to 850,000 clones, 74% seen once. Sequencing was carried out using memory CD4+ T cells sorted from blood. Receptor source: a woman in her twenties or thirties in good health. CDR3s leave out the opening cysteine and the closing phenylalanine or tryptophan.

v_call,j_call,cdr3_aa
TRBV6-1,TRBJ2-5,ASTPLQGQETQY
TRBV6-5,TRBJ1-2,ASSPDRVYGYT
TRBV7-8,TRBJ1-4,ASSRKTGEKLF
TRBV2,TRBJ2-1,ASRRQGAKLNEQF
TRBV11-2,TRBJ2-3,ASSRSGEKTDTQY
TRBV6-4,TRBJ2-3,ASSDTGTSGSSDTQY
TRBV30,TRBJ1-1,AWSLAGGLNTEAF
TRBV5-1,TRBJ1-3,ASSPQGGNTIY
TRBV15,TRBJ1-2,ATSRPGYGYT
TRBV29-1,TRBJ2-7,SVRTSGSSHEQY
TRBV28,TRBJ2-1,ASSLRTSGRVEQF
TRBV4-1,TRBJ2-1,ASSQDDPRAGGNEQF
TRBV28,TRBJ1-2,ASSFVLGNYGYT
TRBV9,TRBJ2-1,ASSVVGEYDNEQF
TRBV28,TRBJ2-3,ASSPTGIWTDTQY
TRBV27,TRBJ1-1,ASRKTGGAGTEAF
TRBV29-1,TRBJ1-2,SVPRGRGSGYT
TRBV20-1,TRBJ1-1,SAGGDTEAF
TRBV27,TRBJ1-1,ASSLSPRRAANTEAF
TRBV15,TRBJ2-3,ATSSRPSNTDTQY
TRBV5-1,TRBJ2-5,ASSLRGEETQY
TRBV10-3,TRBJ2-2,AISGDRGDTGELF
TRBV9,TRBJ2-7,ASSVLTSGRYEQY
TRBV11-2,TRBJ2-1,ASSRGTNNNEQF
TRBV11-2,TRBJ2-5,ASSLGSQAGAETQY
TRBV18,TRBJ2-5,ASSPGLAGYQETQY
TRBV5-1,TRBJ2-5,ASSPKRAQETQY
TRBV4-2,TRBJ1-5,ASSASTGVGDQPQH
TRBV30,TRBJ1-5,AWSVRPGSSNQPQH
TRBV19,TRBJ2-3,ASSIMGASRDTQY
TRBV6-4,TRBJ2-2,ASSDGTTSNTGELF
TRBV5-1,TRBJ2-1,ASSSGIVSTGGYNEQF
TRBV5-3,TRBJ1-4,ARSGGQGNEKLF
TRBV7-6,TRBJ2-3,ASSRRLADTQY